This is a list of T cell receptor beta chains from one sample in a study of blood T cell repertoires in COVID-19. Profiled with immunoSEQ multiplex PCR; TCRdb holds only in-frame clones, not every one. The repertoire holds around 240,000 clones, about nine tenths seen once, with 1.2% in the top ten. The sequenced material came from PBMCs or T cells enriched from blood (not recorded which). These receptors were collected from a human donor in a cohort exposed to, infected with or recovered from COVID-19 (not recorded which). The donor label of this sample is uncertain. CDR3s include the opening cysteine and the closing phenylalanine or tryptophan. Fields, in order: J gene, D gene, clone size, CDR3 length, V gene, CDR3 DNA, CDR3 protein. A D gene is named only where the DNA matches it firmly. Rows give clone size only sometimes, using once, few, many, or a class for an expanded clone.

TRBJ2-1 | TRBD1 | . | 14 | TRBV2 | TGTGCCAGCGCCGACTGGACAGGGTACAATGAGCAGTTCTTC | CASADWTGYNEQFF
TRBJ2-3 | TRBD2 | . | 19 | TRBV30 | TGTGCCTGGAGCCCCCGCGCTAGCGGGGGGGTGGAAAACACAGATACGCAGTATTTT | CAWSPRASGGVENTDTQYF
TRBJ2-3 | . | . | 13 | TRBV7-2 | TGTGCCAGCAGCGGTCGACAGACAGATACGCAGTATTTT | CASSGRQTDTQYF
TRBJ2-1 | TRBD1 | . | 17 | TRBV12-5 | TGTGCTAGTGGTTTGTCCACAGACAGGGGGTTCTACAATGAGCAGTTCTTC | CASGLSTDRGFYNEQFF
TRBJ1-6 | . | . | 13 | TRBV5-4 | TGTGCCAGCAGTGAAAAGGCAGGTACACCCCTCCACTTT | CASSEKAGTPLHF
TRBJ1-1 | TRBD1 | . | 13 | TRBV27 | TGTGCCAGCAGTCAGGGGGCGTGGGCTGAAGCTTTCTTT | CASSQGAWAEAFF
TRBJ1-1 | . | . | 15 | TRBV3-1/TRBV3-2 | TGTGCCAGCAGCGCTTCCGGGAGTATGAACACTGAAGCTTTCTTT | CASSASGSMNTEAFF
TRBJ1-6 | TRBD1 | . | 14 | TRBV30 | TGTGCCTGGGCGACAGGGTGGCGTCGGTCACCCCTCCACTTT | CAWATGWRRSPLHF
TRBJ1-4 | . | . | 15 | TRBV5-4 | TGTGCCAGCAGCTTAGGGACACGGAAAAATGAAAAACTGTTTTTT | CASSLGTRKNEKLFF
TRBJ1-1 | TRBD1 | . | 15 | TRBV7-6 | TGTGCCAGCAGCCCAAGGACAGGGAGAAACACTGAAGCTTTCTTT | CASSPRTGRNTEAFF
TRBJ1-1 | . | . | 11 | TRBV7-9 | TGTGCCAGCAGCTTCGGGGCTGAAGCTTTCTTT | CASSFGAEAFF
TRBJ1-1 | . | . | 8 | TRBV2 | TGTGCCAGCAGCTCAGCTTTCTTT | CASSSAFF
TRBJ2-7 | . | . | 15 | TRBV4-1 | TGCGCCAGCAGCCAAATATACCTTGAGCCCTACGAGCAGTACTTC | CASSQIYLEPYEQYF
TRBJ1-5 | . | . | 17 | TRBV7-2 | TGTGCCAGCAGCAACTGGGGCCCTCCGGCAGAAAATCAGCCCCAGCATTTT | CASSNWGPPAENQPQHF
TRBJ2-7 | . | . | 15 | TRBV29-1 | TGCAGCGTTGAAGTCGCGGGGCAGTTGGCCTACGAGCAGTACTTC | CSVEVAGQLAYEQYF
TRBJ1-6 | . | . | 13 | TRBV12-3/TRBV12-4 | TGTGCCAGCAGTTTTTTAAGCGATTCACCCCTCCACTTT | CASSFLSDSPLHF
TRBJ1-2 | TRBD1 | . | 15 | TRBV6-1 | TGTGCCAGCAGTGAGCTGACAGGGCCTAACTATGGCTACACCTTC | CASSELTGPNYGYTF
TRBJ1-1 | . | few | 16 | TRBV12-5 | TGTGCTAGTGGTTTGGCCCGGGAGTCTTGGAACACTGAAGCTTTCTTT | CASGLARESWNTEAFF
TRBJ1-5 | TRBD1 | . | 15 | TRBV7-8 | TGTGCCAGCAAAGCTTTCGGACAGGGCAATCAGCCCCAGCATTTT | CASKAFGQGNQPQHF
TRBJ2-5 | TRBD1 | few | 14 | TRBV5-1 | TGCGCCAGCACCAGACCGGGACAGGAAGAGACCCAGTACTTC | CASTRPGQEETQYF
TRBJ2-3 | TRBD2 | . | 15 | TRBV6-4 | TGTGCCAGCAGTGCTCTGGGGGGGATAACAGATACGCAGTATTTT | CASSALGGITDTQYF
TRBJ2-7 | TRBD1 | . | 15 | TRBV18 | TGTGCCAGCTCACCAAAGACAGGGAGCTCCTACGAGCAGTACTTC | CASSPKTGSSYEQYF
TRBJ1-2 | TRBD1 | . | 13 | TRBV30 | TGTGCCGGGGGACAGGGACACAACTATGGCTACACCTTC | CAGGQGHNYGYTF
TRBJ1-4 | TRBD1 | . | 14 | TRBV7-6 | TGTGCCAGCAGCTTAGGACAGGGAGGAGAAAAACTGTTTTTT | CASSLGQGGEKLFF
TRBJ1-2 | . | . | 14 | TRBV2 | TGTGCCAGCAGTCCATGGACAGCGAACTATGGCTACACCTTC | CASSPWTANYGYTF
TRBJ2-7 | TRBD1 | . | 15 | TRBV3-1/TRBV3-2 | TGTGCCAGCAGCCAAGAGGGGACAGGGGCCTCCGAGCAGTACTTC | CASSQEGTGASEQYF
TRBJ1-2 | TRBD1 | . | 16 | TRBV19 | TGTGCCAGTAGTATAATGGGACAGGTTAAGAACTATGGCTACACCTTC | CASSIMGQVKNYGYTF
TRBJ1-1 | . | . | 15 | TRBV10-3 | TGTGCCATCAGTGAGAGGGGATTAAAGAACACTGAAGCTTTCTTT | CAISERGLKNTEAFF
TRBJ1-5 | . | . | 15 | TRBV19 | TGTGCCAGTAAGTTGACAGTTGATAGCAATCAGCCCCAGCATTTT | CASKLTVDSNQPQHF
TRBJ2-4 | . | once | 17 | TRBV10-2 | TGCGCCAGCAGTGGGCTAAGGGCGGGGATAGCCAAAAACATTCAGTACTTC | CASSGLRAGIAKNIQYF
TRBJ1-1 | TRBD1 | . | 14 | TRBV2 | TGTGCCAGCAGTGACGGACAGGAGAACACTGAAGCTTTCTTT | CASSDGQENTEAFF
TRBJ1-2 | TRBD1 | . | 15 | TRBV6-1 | TGTGCCAGCAGTGAAGGGACAGGAGGGCGGTATGGCTACACCTTC | CASSEGTGGRYGYTF
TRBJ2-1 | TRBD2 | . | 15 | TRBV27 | TGTGCCAGCAGTTCCATAGCGGGGGGGCCCCTCGAGCAGTTCTTC | CASSSIAGGPLEQFF
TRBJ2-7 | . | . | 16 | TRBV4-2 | TGTGCCAGCAGCCAAGAAGGGGGGGGCAGGTCCTACGAGCAGTACTTC | CASSQEGGGRSYEQYF
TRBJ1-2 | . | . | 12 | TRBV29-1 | TGCAGCGTAGACAGCCTTAACTATGGCTACACCTTC | CSVDSLNYGYTF
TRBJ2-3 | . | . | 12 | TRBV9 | TGTGCCAGCAGCCCGTTCACAGATACGCAGTATTTT | CASSPFTDTQYF
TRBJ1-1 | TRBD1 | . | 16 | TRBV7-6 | TGTGCCAGCAGCCCAGACAGGGGGCTAATGAACACTGAAGCTTTCTTT | CASSPDRGLMNTEAFF
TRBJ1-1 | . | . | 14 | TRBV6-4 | TGTGCCAGCAGTGAGCAAGGGGTGTTAGCTGAAGCTTTCTTT | CASSEQGVLAEAFF
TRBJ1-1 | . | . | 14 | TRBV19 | TGTGCCAGTAGTATAGGCTCGGGGAACACTGAAGCTTTCTTT | CASSIGSGNTEAFF
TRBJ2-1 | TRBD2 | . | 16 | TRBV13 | TGTGCCAGCAGCTCCCTAATTAGCGGGGGGTACAATGAGCAGTTCTTC | CASSSLISGGYNEQFF
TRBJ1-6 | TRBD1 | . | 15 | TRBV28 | TGTGCCACCGGTCTAGACAGGGGTAAGGCTTCACCCCTCCACTTT | CATGLDRGKASPLHF
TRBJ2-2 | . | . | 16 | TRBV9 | TGTGCCAGCAGCGTATCCCCCTTCCCGAACACCGGGGAGCTGTTTTTT | CASSVSPFPNTGELFF
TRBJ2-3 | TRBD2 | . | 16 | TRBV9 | TGTGCCAGCAGCCCGGGACTAGCGGGGGGAGCAGATACGCAGTATTTT | CASSPGLAGGADTQYF
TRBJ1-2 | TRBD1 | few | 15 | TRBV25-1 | TGTGCCAGCAGTGCCTCAATGGGGACAGGGGGTGGCTACACCTTC | CASSASMGTGGGYTF
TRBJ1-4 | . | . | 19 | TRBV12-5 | TGTGCTAGTGGTTTGGATACCGGCAGGGCTTTTGGGACTAATGAAAAACTGTTTTTT | CASGLDTGRAFGTNEKLFF
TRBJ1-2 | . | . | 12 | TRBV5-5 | TGTGCCAGCAGCCACAGTGAGGGAGGCTACACCTTC | CASSHSEGGYTF
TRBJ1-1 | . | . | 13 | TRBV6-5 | TGTGCCAGCACCGGAGGGGCATATACTGAAGCTTTCTTT | CASTGGAYTEAFF
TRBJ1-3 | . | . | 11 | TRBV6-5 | TGTGCCACTAGCTCTGGAAACACCATATATTTT | CATSSGNTIYF
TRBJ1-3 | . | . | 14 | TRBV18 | TGTGCCAGCTTCCGGGACACCTCTGGAAACACCATATATTTT | CASFRDTSGNTIYF
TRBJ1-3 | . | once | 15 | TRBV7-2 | TGTGCCAGCAGCTTAGGGCAGGGCTCTGGAAACACCATATATTTT | CASSLGQGSGNTIYF
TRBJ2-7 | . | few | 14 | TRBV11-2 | TGTGCCAGCAGCTTAGATAGACAGGTTGGGGAGCAGTACTTC | CASSLDRQVGEQYF
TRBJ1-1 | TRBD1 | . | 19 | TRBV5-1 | TGCGCCAGCAGCCCCTTTCCCCTGGGGCCAGGGGGGACGAACACTGAAGCTTTCTTT | CASSPFPLGPGGTNTEAFF
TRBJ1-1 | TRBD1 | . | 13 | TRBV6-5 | TGTGCCAGCAGGGGACAGGGGGCCGCTGAAGCTTTCTTT | CASRGQGAAEAFF